The 5 T cell receptor beta chains below come from one sample, sequenced in a study of blood T cell repertoires in COVID-19. Some clones are missing from TCRdb's copy, which holds only in-frame ones; the method was immunoSEQ multiplex PCR. The sample holds about 200,000 clones, about 90% seen once. Sequencing was carried out using peripheral blood. The receptors here all came from a woman aged 70-85 years with acute or convalescent COVID-19.

The V gene is TRBV5-5, the J gene TRBJ1-2; no clear D gene. V lost 2 bases, J lost 4 bases, and 9 bases lay in between. The V gene's germline CDR1 is SGHKS and CDR2 YYEKEE (reference sequence). The CDR3 runs 13 residues. Here the CDR3 reads CASSFKEGYGYTF. The CDR3 nucleotides read TGTGCCAGCAGCTTTAAGGAGGGCTATGGCTACACCTTC.

DNA of the CDR3: TGCGCCAGCAGCTTGGCCAGTCCTCAGGGCCACTACACCTTC. This encodes CASSLASPQGHYTF. This sequence joins TRBV5-1 and TRBJ1-2, with D possibly being TRBD1 (5 bases). CDR1 is SGHRS, CDR2 YFSETQ, per germline. The V end lost 0 bases, the J end lost 10 bases, and 16 bases lay between the germline ends. The CDR3 totals 14 residues.

CDR3 sequence: CASAMDRAKEHF. The CDR3 nucleotides are TGTGCCAGCGCCATGGACAGGGCCAAAGAGCATTTT. The genes are TRBV27 and TRBJ1-5, with TRBD1 matching 8 bases. The CDR3 runs 12 residues. The germline V gene has CDR1 MNHEY and CDR2 SMNVEV (reference sequence). J gave up 14 bases and V 8 bases, and 11 bases lay outside the gene matches.

This clone occurred a few times. J is TRBJ2-1 and V is TRBV29-1; 11 bases are shared with TRBD2. Trimming cost V 3 bases and J 7 bases; bases outside gene matches: 5. CDR3 length equals 14 residues. Germline-derived CDR1 and CDR2 are SQVTM and ANQGSEA. Here the CDR3 DNA reads TGCAGCGTTGACACTAGCGGGAGTGGTAATGAGCAGTTCTTC. The encoded protein is CSVDTSGSGNEQFF.

The chain is built from TRBV9 and TRBJ2-3; tentatively, D is TRBD1 (5 bases). V lost 0 bases and J 2 bases, leaving 10 bases between the germline ends. The CDR3 has 15 residues. The germline V gene encodes CDR1 SGDLS and CDR2 YYNGEE. The CDR3 region has the DNA TGTGCCAGCAGCGTAGACGGACAATTCACAGATACGCAGTATTTT. This translates into CASSVDGQFTDTQYF.